This T cell receptor (beta chain) was profiled in a study of blood T cell repertoires in COVID-19. Study-wide context: Collection of acute and convalescent COVID-19 samples took place in the United States, Italy and Spain. Sample material is recorded as cDNA or gDNA derived from T cells, B-cell-depleted T cells, or PBMCs.

Authors' analysis steps: For nucleated cells, counts were estimated from reference gene primer amplification. Only in-frame clones appear in the TCRdb table, and some are missing; sequencing was by immunoSEQ multiplex PCR. V and J calls plus clone size are reproduced from that table; the DNA served to infer D and trimming. The top ten hold about 14% of the sample, which has under 110,000 clones, more than 80% seen once. The source material was peripheral blood. The origin of this receptor is a woman in her fifties or sixties with acute or convalescent COVID-19.

CDR3 nucleotides: TGTGCCAGCAGCGTAGCTACGACAGGGACGCCAGATACGCAGTATTTT. It translates to CASSVATTGTPDTQYF. This sequence joins TRBV9 and TRBJ2-3; 7 nucleotides align to TRBD1. V shed 0 bases, J shed 4 bases, and the junction held 8 bases outside the gene matches. CDR3 size: 16 residues. From germline, CDR1 is SGDLS and CDR2 YYNGEE.